This section outlines one TCR beta chain sequence together with its context. Its binding antigen is unknown. Per-base qualities were not stored, and no clone one base away is much larger. This specimen comes from a study of control samples from healthy donors and cancer patients (dated by TCRdb to 2018 to 2020). Library generation was performed with the immunoSEQ multiplex PCR assay. Entries here come from immuneACCESS through TCRdb and include only in-frame sequences with V and J called. Some clones fail to appear in such tables; in the studies checked, an unresolved V gene covers under half of the shortfall, and the cause of the remainder is unknown. This sample is represented by 200,000 or so clones; roughly 94% of them were singletons. The ten largest clones capture about 1.6% of the sample. V is clipped by 5 bases and J by 7 bases, and the sequence between their germline boundaries is 14 bases long. Taken from cysteine to phenylalanine, the CDR3 has 13 residues. The read is trimmed to its CDR3 DNA, 39 bases read in frame from base 1. As encoded in the germline V gene, CDR1 is MNHEY while CDR2 is SVGAGI.

The sequenced sample consisted of blood. The sequence was obtained from a man aged 45-65 years in good health. The sequence joins TRBV6-5 to TRBJ1-2, and possibly TRBD1, on 5 matching bases. The CDR3 in this case is CASSIPGSGGYTF. The nucleotide sequence is given as TGTGCCAGCAGTATACCAGGGTCTGGTGGCTACACCTTC.